This TCR beta chain came from a study of shared T cell receptors in the human thymus (dated by TCRdb to 2020 to 2022). In terms of the full investigation: The study examined how self-reactive, shared T-cell receptor alpha chains are generated in the human thymus.

Libraries were built with the immunoSEQ multiplex PCR assay. TCRdb provides this immuneACCESS table in a form limited to in-frame rearrangements. Some clones are lacking; in checked studies, under half of them reflect an unresolved V gene, and why the rest are absent is not known. A total of hundreds of thousands of clones appear in this sample, 85% to 95% of them only once. 0.015% to 0.02% of the sample rests with the top ten. Reading from cysteine to phenylalanine, the CDR3 counts 13 amino acids. The DNA shown is the 39-base CDR3, in frame from base 1. V and J lose 3 bases and 3 bases, and a span of 7 bases separates them. CDR1 and CDR2 are read off the germline V gene as MRHNA and SNTAGT. About this clone: No cognate antigen has been identified for it. Per-base qualities were not stored, and no clone one base away is much larger.

The rearranged chain carries TRBV6-4 and TRBJ2-3; TRBD1 might be the D gene, on 5 matching bases. The sample was thymocytes. The origin of this receptor is a human donor. The CDR3 protein is CASSEAGTDTQYF. The nucleotide sequence reads TGTGCCAGCAGTGAGGCAGGGACAGATACGCAGTATTTT.